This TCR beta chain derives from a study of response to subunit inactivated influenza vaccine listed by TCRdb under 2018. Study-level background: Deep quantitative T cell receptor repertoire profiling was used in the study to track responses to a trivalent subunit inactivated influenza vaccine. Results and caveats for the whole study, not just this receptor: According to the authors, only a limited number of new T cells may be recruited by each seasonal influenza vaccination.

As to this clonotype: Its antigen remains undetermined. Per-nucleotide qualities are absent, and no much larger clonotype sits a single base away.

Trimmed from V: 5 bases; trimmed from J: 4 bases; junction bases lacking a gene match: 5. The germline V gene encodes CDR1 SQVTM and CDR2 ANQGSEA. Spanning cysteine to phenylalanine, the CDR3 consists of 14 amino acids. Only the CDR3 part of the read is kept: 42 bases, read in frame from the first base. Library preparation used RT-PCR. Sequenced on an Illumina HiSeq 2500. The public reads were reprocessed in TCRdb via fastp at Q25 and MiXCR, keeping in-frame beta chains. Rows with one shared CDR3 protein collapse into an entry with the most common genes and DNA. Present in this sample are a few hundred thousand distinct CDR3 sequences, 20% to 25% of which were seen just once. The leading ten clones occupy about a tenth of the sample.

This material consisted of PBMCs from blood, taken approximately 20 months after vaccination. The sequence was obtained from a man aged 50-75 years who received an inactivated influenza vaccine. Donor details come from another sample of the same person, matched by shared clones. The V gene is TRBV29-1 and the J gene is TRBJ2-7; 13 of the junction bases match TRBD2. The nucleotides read TGCAGCGTTACCGGGACTAGCGGGACTTACGAGCAGTACTTC. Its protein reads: CSVTGTSGTYEQYF.